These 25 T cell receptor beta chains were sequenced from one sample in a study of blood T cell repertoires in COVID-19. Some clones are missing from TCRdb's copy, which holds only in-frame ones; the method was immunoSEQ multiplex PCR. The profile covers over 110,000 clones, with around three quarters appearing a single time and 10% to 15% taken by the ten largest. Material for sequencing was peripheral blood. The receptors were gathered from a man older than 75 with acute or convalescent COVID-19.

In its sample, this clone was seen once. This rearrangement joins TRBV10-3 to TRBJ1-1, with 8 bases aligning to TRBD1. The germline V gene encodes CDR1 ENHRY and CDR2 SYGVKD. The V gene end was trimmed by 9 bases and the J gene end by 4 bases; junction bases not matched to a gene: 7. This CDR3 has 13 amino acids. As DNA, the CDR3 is TGTGCCATAGGGACAGGTCGGGCCACTGAAGCTTTCTTT. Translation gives CAIGTGRATEAFF.

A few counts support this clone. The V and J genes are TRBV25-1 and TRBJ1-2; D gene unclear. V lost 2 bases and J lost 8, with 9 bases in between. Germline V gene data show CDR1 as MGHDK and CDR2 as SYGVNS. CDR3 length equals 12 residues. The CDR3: CASSEPGYGYTF. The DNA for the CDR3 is TGTGCCAGCAGTGAACCCGGTTACGGCTACACCTTC.

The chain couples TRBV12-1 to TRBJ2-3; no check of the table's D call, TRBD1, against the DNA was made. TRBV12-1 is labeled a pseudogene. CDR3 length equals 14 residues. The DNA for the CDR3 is TGTGCCAGCAGATTGACAGGGAGCACAGATACGCAGTATTTT. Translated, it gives CASRLTGSTDTQYF.

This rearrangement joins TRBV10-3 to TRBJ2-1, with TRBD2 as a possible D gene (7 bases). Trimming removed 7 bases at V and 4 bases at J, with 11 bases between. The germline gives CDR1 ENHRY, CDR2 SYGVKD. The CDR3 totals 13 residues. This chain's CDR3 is CAIMRGGYNEQFF. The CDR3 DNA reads TGTGCCATCATGAGGGGGGGGTACAATGAGCAGTTCTTC.

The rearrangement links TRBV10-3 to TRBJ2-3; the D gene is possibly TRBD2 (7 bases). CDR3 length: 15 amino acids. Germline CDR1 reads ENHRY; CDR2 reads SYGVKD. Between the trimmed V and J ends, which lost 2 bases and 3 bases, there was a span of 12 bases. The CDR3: CAISEGRGATDTQYF. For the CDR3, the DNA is TGTGCCATCAGTGAGGGGAGGGGGGCTACAGATACGCAGTATTTT.

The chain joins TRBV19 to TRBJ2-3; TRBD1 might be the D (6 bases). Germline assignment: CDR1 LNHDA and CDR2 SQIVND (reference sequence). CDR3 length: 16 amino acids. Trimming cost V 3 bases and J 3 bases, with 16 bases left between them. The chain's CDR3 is CASSMAQGTRTDTQYF. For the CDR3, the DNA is TGTGCCAGTAGTATGGCTCAGGGGACCAGGACAGATACGCAGTATTTT.

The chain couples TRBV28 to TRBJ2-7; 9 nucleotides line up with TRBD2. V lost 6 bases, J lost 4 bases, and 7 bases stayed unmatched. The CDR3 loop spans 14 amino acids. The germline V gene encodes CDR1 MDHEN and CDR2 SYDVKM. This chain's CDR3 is CASRRLAARYEQYF. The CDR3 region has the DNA TGTGCCAGCAGGAGACTAGCGGCTAGATACGAGCAGTACTTC.

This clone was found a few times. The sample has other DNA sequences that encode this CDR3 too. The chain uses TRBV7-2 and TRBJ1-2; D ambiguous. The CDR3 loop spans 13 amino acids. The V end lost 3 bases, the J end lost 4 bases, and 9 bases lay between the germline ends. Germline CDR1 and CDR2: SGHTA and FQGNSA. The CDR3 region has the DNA TGTGCCAGCAGCTTGGTGGGGAGCTATGGCTACACCTTC. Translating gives CASSLVGSYGYTF.

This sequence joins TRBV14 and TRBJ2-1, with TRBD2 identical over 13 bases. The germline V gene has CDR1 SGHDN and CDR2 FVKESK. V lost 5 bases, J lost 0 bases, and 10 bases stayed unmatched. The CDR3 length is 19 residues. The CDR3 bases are TGTGCCAGCAGCGCCCGGACTAGCGGGGGTATAAGCTCCTACAATGAGCAGTTCTTC. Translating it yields CASSARTSGGISSYNEQFF.

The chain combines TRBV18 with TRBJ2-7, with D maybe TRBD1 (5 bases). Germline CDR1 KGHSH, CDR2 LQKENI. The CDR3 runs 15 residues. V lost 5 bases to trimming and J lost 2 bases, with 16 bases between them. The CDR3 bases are TGTGCCAGCTCAGACCTGGGCCAGGGTCCCTACGAGCAGTACTTC. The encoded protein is CASSDLGQGPYEQYF.

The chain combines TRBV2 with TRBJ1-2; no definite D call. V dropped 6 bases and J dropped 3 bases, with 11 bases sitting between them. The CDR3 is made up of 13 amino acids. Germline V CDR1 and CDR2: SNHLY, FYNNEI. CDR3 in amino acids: CASSLDGDYGYTF. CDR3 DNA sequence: TGTGCCAGCAGCCTTGACGGGGACTATGGCTACACCTTC. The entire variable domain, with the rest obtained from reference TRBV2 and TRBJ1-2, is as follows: EPEVTQTPSHQVTQMGQEVILRCVPISNHLYFYWYRQILGQKVEFLVSFYNNEISEKSEIFDDQFSVERPDGSNFTLKIRSTKLEDSAMYFCASSLDGDYGYTFGSGTRLTVV.

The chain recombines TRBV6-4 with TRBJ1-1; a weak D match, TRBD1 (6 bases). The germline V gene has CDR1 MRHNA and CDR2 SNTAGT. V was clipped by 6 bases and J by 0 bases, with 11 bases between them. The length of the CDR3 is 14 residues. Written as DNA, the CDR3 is TGTGCCAGCAGGGAGACAGGATTGAACACTGAAGCTTTCTTT. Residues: CASRETGLNTEAFF.

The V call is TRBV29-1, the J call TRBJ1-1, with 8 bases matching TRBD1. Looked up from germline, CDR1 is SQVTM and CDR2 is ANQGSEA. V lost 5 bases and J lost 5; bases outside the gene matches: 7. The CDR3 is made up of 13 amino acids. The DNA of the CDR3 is TGCAGCGTTCAGGGGGCGCCGGGAACTGAAGCTTTCTTT. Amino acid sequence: CSVQGAPGTEAFF.

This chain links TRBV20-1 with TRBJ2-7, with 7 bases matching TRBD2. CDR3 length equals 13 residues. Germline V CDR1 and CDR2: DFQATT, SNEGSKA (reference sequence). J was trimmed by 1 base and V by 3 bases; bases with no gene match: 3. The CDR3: CSASPGGSYEQYF. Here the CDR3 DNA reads TGCAGTGCTAGTCCCGGGGGGTCCTACGAGCAGTACTTC.

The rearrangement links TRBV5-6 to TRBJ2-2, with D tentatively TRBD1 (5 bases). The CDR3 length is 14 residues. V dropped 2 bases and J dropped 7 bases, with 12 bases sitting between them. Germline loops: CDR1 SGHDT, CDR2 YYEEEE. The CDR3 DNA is TGTGCCAGCAGCTTTCAGGGCTTGGGCGGGGAGCTGTTTTTT. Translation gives CASSFQGLGGELFF.

The CDR3 coding sequence is TGTGCCAGCAAGGAGTTAGCCAAAAACATTCAGTACTTC. Translated, it gives CASKELAKNIQYF. This chain links TRBV2 with TRBJ2-4; D remains unclear. V lost 7 bases to trimming and J lost 0 bases, with 7 bases between them. The CDR3 contains 13 residues. CDR1 and CDR2 from the germline V gene are SNHLY and FYNNEI.

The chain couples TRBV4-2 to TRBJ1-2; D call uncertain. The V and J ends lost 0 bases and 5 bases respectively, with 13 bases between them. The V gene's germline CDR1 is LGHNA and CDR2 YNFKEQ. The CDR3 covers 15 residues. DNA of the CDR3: TGTGCCAGCAGCCAAGATGAAGGGAGAGGATATGGCTACACCTTC. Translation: CASSQDEGRGYGYTF.

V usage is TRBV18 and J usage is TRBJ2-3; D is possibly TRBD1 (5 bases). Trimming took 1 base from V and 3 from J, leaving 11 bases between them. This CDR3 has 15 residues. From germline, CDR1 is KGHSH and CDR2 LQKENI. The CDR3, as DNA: TGTGCCAGCTCACCACTGTGGGGCCAAACAGATACGCAGTATTTT. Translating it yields CASSPLWGQTDTQYF.

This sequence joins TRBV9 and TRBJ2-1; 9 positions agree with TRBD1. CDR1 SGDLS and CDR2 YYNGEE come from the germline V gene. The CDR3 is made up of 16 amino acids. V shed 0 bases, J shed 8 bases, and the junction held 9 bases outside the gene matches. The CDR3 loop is CASSVVRGQGLDEQFF. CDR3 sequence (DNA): TGTGCCAGCAGCGTAGTGCGGGGACAGGGTCTGGATGAGCAGTTCTTC. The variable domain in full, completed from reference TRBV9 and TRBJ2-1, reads DSGVTQTPKHLITATGQRVTLRCSPRSGDLSVYWYQQSLDQGLQFLIQYYNGEERAKGNILERFSAQQFPDLHSELNLSSLELGDSALYFCASSVVRGQGLDEQFFGPGTRLTVL.

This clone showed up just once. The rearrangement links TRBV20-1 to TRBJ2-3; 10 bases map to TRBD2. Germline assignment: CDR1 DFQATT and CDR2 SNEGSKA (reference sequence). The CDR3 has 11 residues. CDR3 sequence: CTAGGTDTQYF. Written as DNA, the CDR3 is TGCACAGCGGGGGGGACAGATACGCAGTATTTT.

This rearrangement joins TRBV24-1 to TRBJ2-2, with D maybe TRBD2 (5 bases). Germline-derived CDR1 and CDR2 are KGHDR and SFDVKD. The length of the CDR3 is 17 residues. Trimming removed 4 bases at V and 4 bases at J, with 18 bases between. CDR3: CATSETGVPMGTGELFF. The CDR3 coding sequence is TGTGCCACCAGTGAGACCGGGGTACCAATGGGCACCGGGGAGCTGTTTTTT.

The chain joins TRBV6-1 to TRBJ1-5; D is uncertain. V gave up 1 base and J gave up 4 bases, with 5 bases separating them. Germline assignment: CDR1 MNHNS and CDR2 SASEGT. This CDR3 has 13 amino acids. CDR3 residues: CASSEDGNQPQHF. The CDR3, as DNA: TGTGCCAGCAGTGAAGACGGTAATCAGCCCCAGCATTTT.

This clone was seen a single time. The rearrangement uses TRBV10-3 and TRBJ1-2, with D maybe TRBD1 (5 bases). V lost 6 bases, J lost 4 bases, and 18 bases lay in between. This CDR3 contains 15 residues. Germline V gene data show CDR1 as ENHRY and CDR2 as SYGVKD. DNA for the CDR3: TGTGCCATCAGCCCTGACAGAAGGTCTTCCTATGGCTACACCTTC. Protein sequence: CAISPDRRSSYGYTF.

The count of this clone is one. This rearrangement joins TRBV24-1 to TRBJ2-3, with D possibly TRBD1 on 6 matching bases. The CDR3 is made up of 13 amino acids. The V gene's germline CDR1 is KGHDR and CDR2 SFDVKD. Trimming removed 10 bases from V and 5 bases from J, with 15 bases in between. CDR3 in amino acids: CATSGVTLDTQYF. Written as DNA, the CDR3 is TGTGCCACTTCAGGGGTCACGCTAGATACGCAGTATTTT.

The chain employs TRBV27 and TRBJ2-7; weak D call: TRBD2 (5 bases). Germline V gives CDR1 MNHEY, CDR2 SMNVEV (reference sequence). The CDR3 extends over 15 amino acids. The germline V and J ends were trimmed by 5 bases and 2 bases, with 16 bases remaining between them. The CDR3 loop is CASSQNLRETYEQYF. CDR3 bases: TGTGCCAGCAGTCAAAACCTCCGGGAAACCTACGAGCAGTACTTC.